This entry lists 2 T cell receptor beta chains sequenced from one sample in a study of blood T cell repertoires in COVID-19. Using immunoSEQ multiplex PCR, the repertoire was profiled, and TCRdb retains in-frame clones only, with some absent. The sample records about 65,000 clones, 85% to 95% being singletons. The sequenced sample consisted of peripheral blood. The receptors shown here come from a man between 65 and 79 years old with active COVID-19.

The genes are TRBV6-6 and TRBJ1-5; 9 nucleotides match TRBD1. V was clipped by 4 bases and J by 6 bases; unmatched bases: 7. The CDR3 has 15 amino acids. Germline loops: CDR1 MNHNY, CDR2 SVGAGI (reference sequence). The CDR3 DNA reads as TGTGCCAGCAGTTCCGGGACAGGGTACAGTCAGCCCCAGCATTTT. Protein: CASSSGTGYSQPQHF.

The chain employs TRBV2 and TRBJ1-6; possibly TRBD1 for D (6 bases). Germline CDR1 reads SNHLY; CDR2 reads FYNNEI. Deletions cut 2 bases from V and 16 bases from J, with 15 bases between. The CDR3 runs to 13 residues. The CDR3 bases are TGTGCCAGCAGTGAATTCACAGGACAGACACTCCACTTT. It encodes CASSEFTGQTLHF.